This TCR beta chain comes out of a study of CD8+CD57+ T cells in acquired aplastic anemia. Germline assignment: CDR1 SQVTM and CDR2 ANQGSEA. Trimming removed 3 bases at V and 6 bases at J, with 11 bases between. This CDR3 region has 12 residues. This clonotype appeared many times. TCR beta VDJ and CDR3 were profiled, and genomic DNA was the template. In TCRdb, the reads were re-called with MiXCR into one record per CDR3 protein. Of roughly 80,000 distinct CDR3 sequences listed, approximately 45% are singletons. The chain employs TRBV29-1 and TRBJ1-2; tentatively, D is TRBD1 (5 bases). The TCR comes from a human donor in good health, serving as a control. Sequencing input: sorted CD4+, CD8+, or CD8+CD57+ T cells (not recorded which) from PBMCs. The CDR3 here is CSVDVGGDGYTF. Here the CDR3 DNA reads TGCAGCGTTGACGTGGGAGGGGATGGCTACACCTTC.